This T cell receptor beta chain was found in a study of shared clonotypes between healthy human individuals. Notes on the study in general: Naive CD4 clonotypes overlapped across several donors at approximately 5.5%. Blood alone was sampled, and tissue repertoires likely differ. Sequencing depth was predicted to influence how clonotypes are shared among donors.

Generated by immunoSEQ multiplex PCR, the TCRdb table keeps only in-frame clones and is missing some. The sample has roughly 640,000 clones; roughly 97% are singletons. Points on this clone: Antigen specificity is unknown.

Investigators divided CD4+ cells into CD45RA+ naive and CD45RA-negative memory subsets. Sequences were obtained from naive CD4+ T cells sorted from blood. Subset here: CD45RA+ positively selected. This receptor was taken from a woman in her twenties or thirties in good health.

In DNA, the CDR3 is TGTGCCAGCAGTTCCACAGGGTTGGAGCCCCAGCATTTT. This translates into CASSSTGLEPQHF. The rearrangement joins TRBV6-6 to TRBJ1-5; a weak D match, TRBD1 (6 bases). This CDR3 region has 13 residues. In germline, CDR1 is MNHNY, CDR2 SVGAGI (reference sequence). V was shortened by 4 bases and J by 8 bases, with 12 bases between the two germline ends.